This TCR beta chain emerged from a study of blood T cells in healthy people across ages. Turning to this clonotype: Antigen: not known.

The use of a sample-barcoded 5' primer and a J-beta primer mix characterized a second PCR of about 7 to 12 cycles. TCRdb reanalysed the 5' RACE reads using MiXCR and keeps one entry per CDR3 protein. Of about 1.8 million distinct CDR3 sequences in the sample, approximately 50% were seen once. Overall study findings and caveats: Expanded clonotype shifts may have been confounded, as the donors had an unknown CMV status.

Germline lookup yields CDR1 LGHNA and CDR2 YNFKEQ. This CDR3 has 13 residues. V lost 4 bases to trimming and J lost 6 bases, with 12 bases between them. Source material: blood. The source is a woman aged 40 to 50 in good health. The chain joins TRBV4-2 to TRBJ1-2; the D is unclear. The CDR3 sequence is CASSPVQEDGYTF. CDR3 nucleotides: TGTGCCAGCAGCCCGGTCCAGGAAGATGGCTACACCTTC.